The rows below give T cell receptor beta chains drawn from one sample of a study of blood T cell repertoires in COVID-19. Measured with immunoSEQ multiplex PCR; TCRdb has only the in-frame clones, and not every one. The table has about 120,000 clones, 65% to 90% seen once; the top ten hold more than 20%. The source material was peripheral blood. These receptors were taken from a woman at least 80 years old with acute or convalescent COVID-19. Both conserved end residues are part of each CDR3. Each record gives: D gene, V gene, clone size, J gene, CDR3 DNA, CDR3 protein. D genes are given only for firm matches. Some rows have no size entry. The others give once, few or many, or a class for an expanded clone.

TRBD1	TRBV18	.	TRBJ2-2	TGTGCCAGCTCACCAGTGACAGGGATAATAAGTACCGGGGAGCTGTTTTTT	CASSPVTGIISTGELFF
.	TRBV10-1	.	TRBJ1-2	TGCGCCAGCAGTGAGTCGAGGGCCGGAAACTATGGCTACACCTTC	CASSESRAGNYGYTF
.	TRBV19	.	TRBJ1-2	TGTGCCAGTAGTATGGAGGGAGGATATGGCTACACCTTC	CASSMEGGYGYTF
.	TRBV5-1	.	TRBJ2-6	TGCGCCAGCAGCTTTAGTCCTGGGGCCAACGTCCTGACTTTC	CASSFSPGANVLTF
TRBD1	TRBV7-2	.	TRBJ1-5	TGTGCCAGCAGTTTCGACCAGGGGGCAAACCGGCCCCAGCATTTT	CASSFDQGANRPQHF
TRBD1	TRBV6-6	.	TRBJ1-1	TGTGCCAGCAGTCCGATCCCGGGGACAGTTGGCGCTGAAGCTTTCTTT	CASSPIPGTVGAEAFF
.	TRBV7-9	.	TRBJ1-2	TGTGCCAGCAGCTTGCAGGGTTCGAACTATGGCTACACCTTC	CASSLQGSNYGYTF
.	TRBV4-2	.	TRBJ1-5	TGTGCCAGCAGCCAAGATCTTGGGGCCAGGCAGCCCCAGCATTTT	CASSQDLGARQPQHF
.	TRBV12-2	few	TRBJ1-2	TGTGCAAGTCGCTTAGCCGCCCCCGGGGGTAGTGAGAACTATGGCTACACCTTC	CASRLAAPGGSENYGYTF
TRBD1	TRBV19	.	TRBJ2-5	TGTGCCAGTAGTCCCGTTGGACAGGGCGGGGAGACCCAGTACTTC	CASSPVGQGGETQYF
TRBD2	TRBV5-1	.	TRBJ2-1	TGCGCCAGCAGCTTGGACCCGCGGGGGGCCAACAATGAGCAGTTCTTC	CASSLDPRGANNEQFF
.	TRBV9	once	TRBJ1-1	TGTGCCAGCACCCCGCATGGGGGCGACACTGAAGCTTTCTTT	CASTPHGGDTEAFF
TRBD1	TRBV2	.	TRBJ1-2	TGTGCCAGCTCCGGGACAGTAGGGGCGGGGACATATGGCTACACCTTC	CASSGTVGAGTYGYTF
.	TRBV7-2	.	TRBJ2-1	TGTGCCAGCAGCGCGGGACCGACCATTTACAATGAGCAGTTCTTC	CASSAGPTIYNEQFF
.	TRBV6-6	.	TRBJ1-6	TGTGCCAGCACGACCCCGGCACAGAATTCACCCCTCCACTTT	CASTTPAQNSPLHF
TRBD1	TRBV5-4	.	TRBJ1-6	TGTGCCAGCAGCCCGGGACAGGGGGCGCTTTCACCCCTCCACTTT	CASSPGQGALSPLHF